The TCR beta chain under discussion was sequenced for a study of read filtering for tumor transcriptome and immune sequencing. Overall study results and limits: Roughly 80% of IR-seq clonotypes had a single read, yet these held 3.5% to 4.5% of reads.

This clonotype was recorded at least ten times. Its antigen is undetermined. This library used 300 to 500 ng RNA and molecular barcoded adaptors spanning alpha/delta and beta/gamma chains. TCRdb reprocessed the reads via MiXCR and lists one record per CDR3 protein. The sample lists about 46,000 distinct CDR3 sequences, less than 20% occurring once. V was cut by 0 bases and J by 3 bases, with 5 bases left in between. The CDR3 is 13 residues long. CDR1 is SGHKS, CDR2 YYEKEE, per germline (reference sequence). This TCR came from a donor at least 40 years old with multiple myeloma. The sequenced material came from a population of CD138-negative cells sorted from bone marrow. The genes are TRBV5-5 and TRBJ2-3; D unresolved. CDR3 protein: CASSLELTDTQYF. The CDR3 DNA sequence: TGTGCCAGCAGCTTGGAGTTGACAGATACGCAGTATTTT.